This T cell receptor (beta chain) came from a study of blood T cell repertoires in COVID-19. CDR1 and CDR2 from the germline V gene are MDHEN and SYDVKM. The CDR3 has 16 residues. Methods used by the authors: Amplified reference gene primers provided the basis for estimating nucleated cell counts. Measured with immunoSEQ multiplex PCR; TCRdb has only the in-frame clones, and not every one. The DNA gave D and trimming, while V, J and clone size come from that table. The table records 220,000 or so clones, roughly 84% of them present only once. This chain joins TRBV28 and TRBJ1-2; the D gene is possibly TRBD1 (6 bases). The TCR comes from a woman aged 40 to 50 who had recovered from COVID-19. What was sequenced was PBMCs or T cells enriched from blood (not recorded which). The CDR3 loop reads CATQFRGEGVAYGYTF. Here the CDR3 DNA reads TGTGCTACTCAGTTTCGGGGGGAGGGGGTGGCCTATGGCTACACCTTC.